This note documents a single T cell receptor (beta chain) sequence. J was trimmed by 8 bases and V by 3 bases; bases with no gene match: 4. The CDR3 is 13 amino acids. From germline, CDR1 is SQVTM and CDR2 ANQGSEA. These data come from a study of cytomegalovirus exposure and HLA in healthy donors. Separate from the approximately 670-subject first cohort, the roughly 130-subject validation cohort was the one that the donors belonged to. Clones were sequenced by immunoSEQ multiplex PCR, and TCRdb holds only the in-frame ones, with some missing. In the table there are some 110,000 clones, 88% of which are singletons.

This rearrangement joins TRBV29-1 to TRBJ1-2, with TRBD1 identical over 12 bases. The origin of this receptor is a young woman in good health and CMV-seropositive. Sample: PBMCs. CDR3 sequence: CSVEGQGARGYTF. The CDR3 DNA is TGCAGCGTTGAGGGACAGGGGGCGAGGGGCTACACCTTC.